The clone carrying this T cell receptor (beta chain) was picked up one time. CDR3 size: 15 residues. Per the germline V gene, CDR1 is MDHEN and CDR2 is SYDVKM. V was shortened by 0 bases and J by 5 bases, with 13 bases between the two germline ends. These data are taken from a study of blood T cell repertoires in COVID-19. About the study: Both acute and convalescent COVID-19 samples were obtained from the United States, Italy and Spain. Sources were T cells, B-cell-depleted T cells, or PBMCs; the material itself was cDNA or gDNA.

Original processing notes: From reference gene primer amplification, estimates of nucleated cell counts were derived. Using immunoSEQ multiplex PCR, the repertoire was profiled, and TCRdb retains in-frame clones only, with some absent. The D gene and trimming were derived from the DNA, and the V and J assignments and clone size from that table. The sample yields about 310,000 clones, 80% to 90% seen once. The sequencing sample was made of peripheral blood. This receptor was taken from a man aged 50 to 59 with active or convalescent COVID-19. This chain connects TRBV28 to TRBJ1-1; TRBD1 might be the D (5 bases). The CDR3 DNA sequence: TGTGCCAGCAGTTTATGGGCAGGGATACGGACTGAAGCTTTCTTT. This translates into CASSLWAGIRTEAFF.